Presented here are 15 T cell receptor beta chains from one specimen sequenced in a study of cytomegalovirus exposure and HLA in healthy donors. Vbeta (60) and Jbeta (13) primers were used in the PCR. Produced via immunoSEQ multiplex PCR; TCRdb's table is partial and in-frame only. The sample shows about 210,000 clones, roughly 79% of them seen only once. Sequenced: PBMCs. The receptor set was obtained from a male donor in good health and CMV-seronegative.

The genes are TRBV11-3 and TRBJ2-1; TRBD1 aligns across 8 bases. Germline trimming cut 5 bases from V and 2 bases from J; bases unmatched to any gene: 8. The CDR3 extends over 16 amino acids. CDR1 SGHNT and CDR2 YENEEA come from the germline V gene. The CDR3: CASSGEDRATYNEQFF. In DNA form, the CDR3 reads TGTGCCAGCAGCGGAGAGGACAGGGCAACCTACAATGAGCAGTTCTTC. Combining the CDR3 with reference TRBV11-3 and TRBJ2-1 gives the whole variable domain EAGVVQSPRYKIIEKKQPVAFWCNPISGHNTLYWYLQNLGQGPELLIRYENEEAVDDSQLPKDRFSAERLKGVDSTLKIQPAELGDSAVYLCASSGEDRATYNEQFFGPGTRLTVL.

In its sample, this clone was seen a few times. This chain links TRBV19 with TRBJ2-7, with 12 bases fitting TRBD1. The CDR3 sequence is 13 residues long. V dropped 8 bases and J dropped 6; count of bases not matched to a gene: 5. Germline assignment: CDR1 LNHDA and CDR2 SQIVND (reference sequence). CDR3 region: CASSGQGAGEQYF. The CDR3 coding sequence is TGTGCCAGTTCGGGACAGGGGGCGGGCGAGCAGTACTTC.

The rearrangement links TRBV5-5 to TRBJ2-5, with D maybe TRBD2 (5 bases). The V end was cut by 1 base, the J end by 4 bases, with 8 bases between. The CDR3 runs to 13 residues. Germline V gene sequence: CDR1 SGHKS, CDR2 YYEKEE (reference sequence). CDR3 protein: CASSLRGLETQYF. The CDR3 nucleotides read TGTGCCAGCAGCTTGAGAGGGTTAGAGACCCAGTACTTC.

There are a few counts of this clone. The chain links TRBV11-2 to TRBJ2-7, with D perhaps TRBD2 (5 bases). Trimming left V 7 bases short and J 6 bases short, with 13 bases between. This CDR3 is 12 amino acids long. Per germline, CDR1 SGHAT and CDR2 FQNNGV. Here the CDR3 DNA reads TGTGCCAGCACCACGAGGGTGAGCGAGCAGTACTTC. This sequence encodes CASTTRVSEQYF.

The V and J genes are TRBV10-3 and TRBJ1-5, with 12 bases fitting TRBD1. Losses at the gene ends were 3 bases for V and 1 base for J; bases not matched to a gene: 7. Germline V CDR1 and CDR2: ENHRY, SYGVKD. The CDR3 has 18 residues. CDR3 residues: CAISDPGTGGWSNQPQHF. In DNA form, the CDR3 reads TGTGCCATCAGTGACCCAGGGACAGGGGGCTGGAGCAATCAGCCCCAGCATTTT.

The genes are TRBV9 and TRBJ2-7, with D perhaps TRBD1 (6 bases). From germline, CDR1 is SGDLS and CDR2 YYNGEE. Trimming shortened V by 0 bases and J by 1 base, and 11 bases separated the two germline ends. The CDR3 totals 15 residues. The CDR3 DNA sequence: TGTGCCAGCAGCGTAGGTCCAGGGGTTTCCTACGAGCAGTACTTC. It encodes CASSVGPGVSYEQYF.

V is TRBV2 and J is TRBJ1-5, with TRBD1 as a possible D gene (5 bases). CDR1 and CDR2 (germline): SNHLY, FYNNEI. The CDR3 covers 13 residues. Trimming took off 6 bases at V and 2 bases at J, with 8 bases between the two ends. The CDR3 nucleotides are TGTGCCAGCAGGCTGACAGGCAATCAGCCCCAGCATTTT. Amino acid sequence: CASRLTGNQPQHF. Full variable domain (remainder filled in from reference TRBV2 and TRBJ1-5): EPEVTQTPSHQVTQMGQEVILRCVPISNHLYFYWYRQILGQKVEFLVSFYNNEISEKSEIFDDQFSVERPDGSNFTLKIRSTKLEDSAMYFCASRLTGNQPQHFGDGTRLSIL.

The chain employs TRBV7-4 and TRBJ2-1; the match to TRBD2 covers 9 bases. Germline CDR1 and CDR2: SGHVT and SQSDAQ. With V trimmed by 4 bases and J by 2 bases, 3 bases remained unmatched. The CDR3 is 15 residues long. In nucleotides, the CDR3 is TGTGCCAGCAGCTGCTTAGCGGGGGCCTACAATGAGCAGTTCTTC. This encodes CASSCLAGAYNEQFF.

The chain is built from TRBV7-2 and TRBJ2-1, with 8 bases matching TRBD1. The CDR3 is 15 residues long. The V and J ends lost 4 bases and 5 bases, in that order; junction bases with no gene match: 7. Germline CDR1 is SGHTA and CDR2 is FQGNSA. The DNA of the CDR3 is TGTGCCAGCAGCTCCGGACAGGGAATTCACAATGAGCAGTTCTTC. This encodes CASSSGQGIHNEQFF. The full variable domain, with the rest looked up from reference TRBV7-2 and TRBJ2-1, is GAGVSQSPSNKVTEKGKDVELRCDPISGHTALYWYRQSLGQGLEFLIYFQGNSAPDKSGLPSDRFSAERTGGSVSTLTIQRTQQEDSAVYLCASSSGQGIHNEQFFGPGTRLTVL.

This chain uses TRBV7-9 with TRBJ2-2; D gene uncertain. The germline V and J ends were trimmed by 3 bases and 0 bases, with 8 bases remaining between them. The CDR3 has 15 amino acids. The germline gives CDR1 SEHNR, CDR2 FQNEAQ (reference sequence). CDR3 in amino acids: CASSFQLPNTGELFF. CDR3 nucleotide sequence: TGTGCCAGCAGCTTCCAGTTGCCGAACACCGGGGAGCTGTTTTTT.

The chain is built from TRBV11-3 and TRBJ2-2, with D hard to call. This CDR3 has 14 amino acids. With 5 bases removed from V and 0 bases from J, the gap between germline ends came to 7 bases. CDR1 SGHNT and CDR2 YENEEA come from the germline V gene. DNA for the CDR3: TGTGCCAGCAGCCCTCACACGAACACCGGGGAGCTGTTTTTT. Its protein product is CASSPHTNTGELFF.

The rearrangement links TRBV27 to TRBJ2-6; 12 bases fit TRBD1. Unmatched junction bases numbered 5, after V lost 2 bases and J lost 0 bases. The CDR3 has 19 residues. The germline V gene encodes CDR1 MNHEY and CDR2 SMNVEV (reference sequence). DNA for the CDR3: TGTGCCAGCAGTTTAAGGGACAGGGGGCAGAGCTCTGGGGCCAACGTCCTGACTTTC. This gives the protein CASSLRDRGQSSGANVLTF.

The rearrangement joins TRBV30 to TRBJ2-3; weak D call: TRBD2 (5 bases). V lost 3 bases to trimming and J lost 0 bases, with 10 bases between them. Germline values: CDR1 GTSNPN, CDR2 SVGIG (reference sequence). This CDR3 is built from 14 residues. The chain's CDR3 is CAWSARGSTDTQYF. CDR3 bases: TGTGCCTGGAGCGCCCGAGGGAGCACAGATACGCAGTATTTT.

The gene calls are TRBV21-1 and TRBJ1-5. TRBV21-1 is a pseudogene locus. The CDR3 totals 16 residues. The CDR3 protein is CASSNIGGRCNQPQHF. The CDR3 DNA sequence: TGTGCCAGCAGCAATATCGGAGGCAGGTGCAATCAGCCCCAGCATTTT.

The genes are TRBV6-1 and TRBJ2-7; D is uncertain. CDR3 length: 11 amino acids. In germline, CDR1 is MNHNS, CDR2 SASEGT. Trimming removed 7 bases at V and 2 bases at J, with 6 bases between. CDR3 bases: TGTGCCAGCACCGCGGCCTACGAGCAGTACTTC. Its protein product is CASTAAYEQYF.